The 24 T cell receptor beta chains in this list originate from one sample, sequenced in a study of type 1 regulatory T cells. Study observations and caveats: Compared with non-Tr1 cells, Tr1 cells showed a narrower TCR repertoire.

Their specific antigens are unknown. Via MiXCR, TCRdb re-called the reads, giving one row per CDR3 protein. The data show roughly 71,000 distinct CDR3 sequences, with less than 25% seen just once and 8% to 9% held by the top ten. The specimen was cultured type 1 regulatory T (Tr1) cells, either the whole culture or a sorted fraction (not recorded which). Receptors originate from a human donor in good health.

The V and J genes are TRBV19 and TRBJ2-5; 8 nucleotides agree with TRBD1. The V gene end was trimmed by 5 bases and the J gene end by 14 bases; junction bases not matched to a gene: 7. Germline values: CDR1 LNHDA, CDR2 SQIVND (reference sequence). The CDR3 runs 11 residues. This CDR3 is CASSFWDRTYF. The CDR3, as DNA: TGTGCCAGTAGTTTTTGGGACAGGACCTACTTC.

V is TRBV28 and J is TRBJ2-5, with 15 bases aligning to TRBD2. This CDR3 contains 16 residues. Germline V gene data show CDR1 as MDHEN and CDR2 as SYDVKM. The junction had 8 bases not matched to a gene; V was cut back by 4 bases and J by 8 bases. CDR3 bases: TGTGCCAGCAGTTCCGGACTAGCGGGAGGGCGGGCCACCCAGTACTTC. Its protein product is CASSSGLAGGRATQYF.

The J gene is TRBJ2-5, the V gene TRBV5-6; D might be TRBD1 or TRBD2, each matching 5 bases. The CDR3 length is 13 residues. Trimming cost V 0 bases and J 5 bases, with 8 bases left between them. The germline CDR1 and CDR2 sequences are SGHDT and YYEEEE. As DNA, the CDR3 is TGTGCCAGCAGCTTGGGAGGGGTCGAGACCCAGTACTTC. This gives the protein CASSLGGVETQYF.

This clonotype was recorded many times. The chain uses TRBV6-5 and TRBJ2-5, with a tentative D call TRBD1 (6 bases). The CDR3 loop spans 14 amino acids. V gave up 7 bases and J gave up 7 bases, with 19 bases separating them. CDR1 is MNHEY, CDR2 SVGAGI, per germline. The CDR3 DNA reads as TGTGCCAGCACCTCTGCTCAGGGGTTGGGGACCCAGTACTTC. Protein sequence: CASTSAQGLGTQYF.

CDR3 in DNA: TGCAGTGCCCAAAGGACTAGCGGTGGATATAGTGAGCAGTTCTTC. It yields the protein CSAQRTSGGYSEQFF. J is TRBJ2-1 and V is TRBV20-1, with TRBD2 matching over 10 bases. CDR1 DFQATT and CDR2 SNEGSKA come from the germline V gene (reference sequence). J gave up 9 bases and V 6 bases, and 14 bases lay outside the gene matches. The CDR3 totals 15 residues.

This clonotype was seen a single time. V usage is TRBV28 and J usage is TRBJ1-2, with 7 bases that match TRBD1. Germline values: CDR1 MDHEN, CDR2 SYDVKM. The CDR3 contains 13 residues. J was trimmed by 4 bases and V by 6 bases; bases with no gene match: 5. The CDR3 sequence is CASSQTGPYGYTF. The CDR3 region has the DNA TGTGCCAGCAGCCAGACAGGGCCCTATGGCTACACCTTC.

The genes are TRBV27 and TRBJ2-7; 7 bases agree with TRBD1. Trimming cost V 3 bases and J 9 bases; bases outside gene matches: 5. Per the germline V gene, CDR1 is MNHEY and CDR2 is SMNVEV (reference sequence). The CDR3 has 12 amino acids. CDR3 nucleotide sequence: TGTGCCAGCAGTTTTACAGGGGCCGGGCAGTACTTC. This encodes CASSFTGAGQYF.

The V gene is TRBV7-3, the J gene TRBJ2-2; 10 bases align to TRBD2. Germline-derived CDR1 and CDR2 are SGHTA and FQGTGA. V lost 4 bases, J lost 6 bases, and 5 bases stayed unmatched. There are 15 residues in the CDR3. CDR3 in amino acids: CASSSSSGRPGELFF. The CDR3 bases are TGTGCCAGCAGCTCTAGTAGCGGGAGGCCCGGGGAGCTGTTTTTT.

J is TRBJ2-3 and V is TRBV12-3 or TRBV12-4; D is tentatively TRBD1 or TRBD2 (5 bases each). The CDR3 length is 12 residues. With 6 bases removed from V and 3 bases from J, the gap between germline ends came to 7 bases. In DNA, the CDR3 is TGTGCCAGCAGGGGGGTGACAGATACGCAGTATTTT. Translation: CASRGVTDTQYF.

The genes are TRBV7-2 and TRBJ2-7, with no clear D. V gave up 5 bases and J gave up 0 bases, with 5 bases separating them. CDR3 size: 12 residues. Germline CDR1 SGHTA, CDR2 FQGNSA. The chain's CDR3 is CASSASSYEQYF. CDR3 DNA sequence: TGTGCCAGCAGCGCCAGCTCCTACGAGCAGTACTTC. Full variable domain (remainder filled in from reference TRBV7-2 and TRBJ2-7): GAGVSQSPSNKVTEKGKDVELRCDPISGHTALYWYRQSLGQGLEFLIYFQGNSAPDKSGLPSDRFSAERTGGSVSTLTIQRTQQEDSAVYLCASSASSYEQYFGPGTRLTVT.

V gene TRBV12-3 or TRBV12-4 combines with J gene TRBJ1-5, with TRBD1 matching over 7 bases. The CDR3 extends over 16 amino acids. V lost 1 base and J lost 9; bases outside the gene matches: 12. The CDR3: CASSLEGGTAGVPQHF. The CDR3 region has the DNA TGTGCCAGCAGTTTAGAGGGGGGGACAGCCGGGGTGCCCCAGCATTTT.

The chain joins TRBV19 to TRBJ1-5; D is possibly TRBD1 (5 bases). With 9 bases removed from V and 4 bases from J, the gap between germline ends came to 22 bases. This CDR3 contains 16 residues. Germline V gene sequence: CDR1 LNHDA, CDR2 SQIVND (reference sequence). The CDR3 coding sequence is TGTGCCAGCAGCCAGCCCGGGACGGGGCGGAATCAGCCCCAGCATTTT. Its protein product is CASSQPGTGRNQPQHF. The full variable domain, its missing parts supplied by reference TRBV19 and TRBJ1-5, is DGGITQSPKYLFRKEGQNVTLSCEQNLNHDAMYWYRQDPGQGLRLIYYSQIVNDFQKGDIAEGYSVSREKKESFPLTVTSAQKNPTAFYLCASSQPGTGRNQPQHFGDGTRLSIL.

This clonotype was counted ten times or more. The chain recombines TRBV29-1 with TRBJ1-3; D unclear. The germline V gene has CDR1 SQVTM and CDR2 ANQGSEA. Between the trimmed V and J ends, which lost 4 bases and 0 bases, there was a span of 7 bases. The CDR3 loop spans 13 amino acids. The CDR3: CSVGAASGNTIYF. The CDR3 DNA follows: TGCAGCGTTGGTGCGGCCTCTGGAAACACCATATATTTT. Filled out from reference TRBV29-1 and TRBJ1-3, the complete variable domain reads SAVISQKPSRDICQRGTSLTIQCQVDSQVTMMFWYRQQPGQSLTLIATANQGSEATYESGFVIDKFPISRPNLTFSTLTVSNMSPEDSSIYLCSVGAASGNTIYFGEGSWLTVV.

The sample holds a few counts of this clonotype. V usage is TRBV9 and J usage is TRBJ2-5; TRBD1 matches at 10 bases. Germline CDR1 is SGDLS and CDR2 is YYNGEE. The CDR3 is made up of 16 amino acids. V dropped 4 bases and J dropped 2; count of bases not matched to a gene: 8. The CDR3 nucleotides are TGTGCCAGCAGCCCTCGACAGGGGGCGCGGCAAGAGACCCAGTACTTC. The encoded protein is CASSPRQGARQETQYF.

This clonotype was recorded a few times. This chain joins TRBV6-2 or TRBV6-3 and TRBJ2-1; D might be TRBD2 (6 bases). Per the germline V gene, CDR1 is MNHEY and CDR2 is SVGEGT. Trimming shortened V by 0 bases and J by 4 bases, and 13 bases separated the two germline ends. The CDR3 contains 16 residues. CDR3 loop: CASSYSFSGPYNEQFF. The CDR3 nucleotides read TGTGCCAGCAGTTACTCGTTCAGCGGGCCGTACAATGAGCAGTTCTTC.

This clonotype was counted between two and nine times. V is TRBV11-2 and J is TRBJ2-7; D not certain. Germline lookup yields CDR1 SGHAT and CDR2 FQNNGV. The CDR3 has 15 amino acids. Deletions cut 5 bases from V and 2 bases from J, with 16 bases between. CDR3 sequence (DNA): TGTGCCAGCAGCGCCAGGAAGCGCCTCACCTACGAGCAGTACTTC. The encoded protein is CASSARKRLTYEQYF.

There are many counts of this clonotype. The gene calls are TRBV5-6 and TRBJ2-3, with a possible D match to TRBD1 (6 bases). The CDR3 extends over 14 amino acids. Trimming cost V 2 bases and J 5 bases, with 12 bases left between them. Germline CDR1 SGHDT, CDR2 YYEEEE. The CDR3 nucleotides read TGTGCCAGCAGCTTTGGTCGCAGGGGAGATACGCAGTATTTT. Translating it yields CASSFGRRGDTQYF.

There are many counts of this clonotype. This rearrangement joins TRBV5-1 to TRBJ2-7; D possibly corresponds to TRBD2 (6 bases). Germline V CDR1 and CDR2: SGHRS, YFSETQ. V was clipped by 2 bases and J by 5 bases, with 11 bases between them. This CDR3 has 13 amino acids. CDR3 in amino acids: CASSFGGANEQYF. The CDR3, as DNA: TGCGCCAGCAGCTTCGGGGGAGCAAACGAGCAGTACTTC.

This clonotype was detected a few times. The genes are TRBV12-3 or TRBV12-4 and TRBJ2-5; weak D call: TRBD1 (5 bases). The CDR3 loop spans 11 amino acids. V lost 4 bases, J lost 5 bases, and 5 bases lay in between. The CDR3 DNA reads TGTGCCAGCAGTTCAGGGGAGACCCAGTACTTC. It translates to CASSSGETQYF.

This sequence joins TRBV11-1 and TRBJ2-3; D call uncertain. V lost 6 bases to trimming and J lost 2 bases, with 3 bases between them. The CDR3 runs to 11 residues. Germline V gives CDR1 SGHAT, CDR2 FQDESV (reference sequence). CDR3 nucleotides: TGTGCCAGCAGGGACACAGATACGCAGTATTTT. It encodes CASRDTDTQYF.

This clonotype was picked up a small number of times. The CDR3 region is CASSLEFRAIQFF. The CDR3 DNA reads TGTGCCAGCAGTTTGGAATTTAGAGCGATTCAGTTCTTC. The chain joins TRBV27 to TRBJ2-1; no clear D gene. With 3 bases removed from V and 13 bases from J, the gap between germline ends came to 16 bases. CDR3 length equals 13 residues. The germline V gene encodes CDR1 MNHEY and CDR2 SMNVEV (reference sequence).

This clonotype was counted between two and nine times. For the CDR3, the DNA is TGTGCCACCAGTGATTTGCCGGGGAATCAGCCCCAGCATTTT. This encodes CATSDLPGNQPQHF. The gene calls are TRBV24-1 and TRBJ1-5, with D hard to call. The CDR3 has 14 residues. Germline V lookup: CDR1 KGHDR, CDR2 SFDVKD. V was pared by 0 bases and J by 4 bases, with 6 bases between.

The chain uses TRBV19 and TRBJ1-1; TRBD1 matches at 11 bases. V lost 7 bases, J lost 5 bases, and 6 bases stayed unmatched. The CDR3 has 14 amino acids. From germline, CDR1 is LNHDA and CDR2 SQIVND (reference sequence). CDR3 region: CASISDRGRTEAFF. The CDR3 nucleotides are TGTGCCAGTATCTCGGACAGGGGGCGGACTGAAGCTTTCTTT.

The chain joins TRBV5-1 to TRBJ1-1; a possible D gene is TRBD1 (6 bases). Between the trimmed V and J ends, which lost 3 bases and 3 bases, there was a span of 12 bases. Germline V CDR1 and CDR2: SGHRS, YFSETQ. The CDR3 consists of 14 residues. CDR3: CASSSQGRDTEAFF. As DNA, the CDR3 is TGCGCCAGCAGCTCACAGGGCAGGGACACTGAAGCTTTCTTT.